These T cell receptor beta chains were read from a single sample in a study of T cell responses to AZD1222 COVID-19 vaccine. The table came from immunoSEQ multiplex PCR; TCRdb's copy has only in-frame clones and leaves some out. The sample has 70,000 to 95,000 clones, approximately 90% seen once. The source was peripheral blood, collected 28 days after the second AZD1222 dose. These receptors were obtained from an adult who received the AZD1222 COVID-19 vaccine. Both conserved end residues are part of each CDR3. D genes are given only for firm matches. Rows give clone size only sometimes, using once, few, many, or a class for an expanded clone.

>-|TRBV9|-|TRBJ2-1
CASRSGAEQFF
TGTGCCAGCCGATCGGGAGCTGAGCAGTTCTTC
>-|TRBV6-1|-|TRBJ1-2
CASSEKGEYGYTF
TGTGCCAGCAGTGAAAAGGGCGAATATGGCTACACCTTC
>few|TRBV12-3/TRBV12-4|-|TRBJ2-2
CAGGGRTGELFF
TGTGCCGGCGGGGGCAGAACCGGGGAGCTGTTTTTT
>-|TRBV14|-|TRBJ2-3
CASSAPLDTQYF
TGTGCCAGCAGCGCCCCCCTAGATACGCAGTATTTT
>-|TRBV7-8|TRBD2|TRBJ2-4
CASSLDSSGSTFAKNIQYF
TGTGCCAGCAGCTTAGATTCTAGCGGGAGCACCTTCGCCAAAAACATTCAGTACTTC
>-|TRBV6-1|TRBD2|TRBJ2-7
CASSDGLAGRAYEQYF
TGTGCCAGCAGTGATGGACTAGCGGGAAGGGCCTACGAGCAGTACTTC
>-|TRBV7-2|-|TRBJ1-3
CASSSGTYSGNTIYF
TGTGCCAGCAGCTCGGGCACCTACTCTGGAAACACCATATATTTT
>-|TRBV10-3|-|TRBJ2-7
CAIRDGSFSYEQYF
TGTGCCATCAGGGACGGTTCTTTCTCCTACGAGCAGTACTTC
>-|TRBV6-1|TRBD1|TRBJ2-7
CASSGRTGGGSAYYEQYF
TGTGCCAGCAGTGGTCGGACAGGGGGCGGATCGGCTTACTACGAGCAGTACTTC
>-|TRBV7-9|-|TRBJ1-2
CASSLSGNSGYTF
TGTGCCAGCAGCTTATCGGGTAATAGTGGCTACACCTTC
>-|TRBV4-1|-|TRBJ2-3
CASSPLELANTDTQYF
TGCGCCAGCAGCCCACTGGAGCTAGCCAACACAGATACGCAGTATTTT
>-|TRBV4-3|TRBD2|TRBJ2-6
CASSQDSRFGGSSGANVLTF
TGCGCCAGCAGCCAAGATTCGCGGTTCGGGGGGAGCTCTGGGGCCAACGTCCTGACTTTC
>-|TRBV5-6|-|TRBJ1-1
CASSFVGDIFSQAFF
TGTGCCAGCAGCTTTGTTGGGGACATATTTTCTCAAGCTTTCTTT
>-|TRBV6-5|TRBD2|TRBJ2-1
CASSWGSGGANEQFF
TGTGCCAGCAGTTGGGGTAGCGGGGGGGCGAATGAGCAGTTCTTC
>-|TRBV10-3|TRBD1|TRBJ2-7
CAISADRDLYEQYF
TGTGCCATCAGTGCCGACAGGGACCTTTACGAGCAGTACTTC
>-|TRBV3-1/TRBV3-2|TRBD2|TRBJ2-1
CASSQDSGSYNEQFF
TGTGCCAGCAGCCAAGATAGCGGGTCCTACAATGAGCAGTTCTTC
>-|TRBV2|-|TRBJ1-1
CASNDRGPEAFF
TGTGCCAGCAACGATAGAGGACCTGAAGCTTTCTTT
>-|TRBV4-1|-|TRBJ1-1
CASSQDVRYYYTEAFF
TGCGCCAGCAGCCAAGATGTAAGGTACTACTACACTGAAGCTTTCTTT
>few|TRBV6-2/TRBV6-3|TRBD1|TRBJ1-6
CASSSRQGPRPNSPLHF
TGTGCCAGCAGTTCGCGACAGGGCCCGAGGCCTAATTCACCCCTCCACTTT
>-|TRBV15|TRBD1|TRBJ1-4
CATSSGQGDNEKLFF
TGTGCCACCAGCAGTGGACAGGGCGATAATGAAAAACTGTTTTTT
>-|TRBV20-1|-|TRBJ1-1
CSASFLVEDTEAFF
TGCAGTGCTAGTTTTTTGGTAGAAGACACTGAAGCTTTCTTT
>once|TRBV11-2|TRBD1|TRBJ2-2
CASSFTGGWTGELFF
TGTGCCAGCAGCTTTACAGGGGGCTGGACCGGGGAGCTGTTTTTT
>-|TRBV7-6|-|TRBJ2-7
CASSKRASYEQYF
TGTGCCAGCAGCAAACGGGCCTCCTACGAGCAGTACTTC
>-|TRBV7-2|-|TRBJ2-7
CASSSQEGPYEQYF
TGTGCCAGCAGCTCACAAGAGGGACCTTACGAGCAGTACTTC
>-|TRBV5-1|-|TRBJ1-1
CASSLEQLNTEAFF
TGCGCCAGCAGCTTGGAGCAGCTGAACACTGAAGCTTTCTTT
>-|TRBV4-2|-|TRBJ1-5
CASSQGTENQPQHF
TGTGCCAGCAGCCAAGGGACAGAAAATCAGCCCCAGCATTTT
>-|TRBV19|-|TRBJ1-2
CASSIENQPYGYTF
TGTGCCAGTAGTATAGAGAACCAGCCATATGGCTACACCTTC
>-|TRBV27|-|TRBJ2-2
CASFSQLGNTGELFF
TGTGCCAGTTTTTCCCAGTTAGGCAACACCGGGGAGCTGTTTTTT
>-|TRBV27|-|TRBJ1-6
CASSLTWPGTAALPLHF
TGTGCCAGCAGTTTAACGTGGCCGGGGACCGCGGCCCTACCCCTCCACTTT
>-|TRBV5-1|TRBD1|TRBJ2-2
CASSPGQGTGELFF
TGCGCCAGCAGCCCAGGACAGGGGACCGGGGAGCTGTTTTTT
>-|TRBV6-2/TRBV6-3|-|TRBJ1-2
CASSYSGSGRGGYTF
TGTGCCAGCAGTTACTCAGGCTCAGGGAGAGGAGGCTACACCTTC
>-|TRBV6-5|-|TRBJ2-6
CASWKGPSGANVLTF
TGTGCCAGCTGGAAGGGGCCTAGTGGGGCCAACGTCCTGACTTTC
>few|TRBV2|-|TRBJ1-2
CASRGTRLPNYGYTF
TGTGCCAGCAGGGGGACACGGTTGCCTAACTATGGCTACACCTTC
>few|TRBV6-1|-|TRBJ1-1
CASSEAGENTEAFF
TGTGCCAGCAGTGAAGCCGGGGAAAACACTGAAGCTTTCTTT
>-|TRBV20-1|-|TRBJ2-7
CSAPYGYEQYF
TGCAGTGCCCCCTACGGTTACGAGCAGTACTTC
>-|TRBV15|TRBD1|TRBJ1-4
CATSRTGTVATNEKLFF
TGTGCCACCAGCAGGACAGGGACCGTTGCAACTAATGAAAAACTGTTTTTT
>-|TRBV7-2|TRBD1|TRBJ2-7
CASSFPQGARYEQYF
TGTGCCAGCAGCTTCCCACAGGGGGCGCGCTACGAGCAGTACTTC
>-|TRBV6-2/TRBV6-3|-|TRBJ2-7
CASSFPAYEQYF
TGTGCCAGCAGTTTCCCAGCCTACGAGCAGTACTTC
>-|TRBV27|TRBD2|TRBJ2-4
CASASGNIQYF
TGTGCCAGCGCTAGCGGTAACATTCAGTACTTC
>-|TRBV13|-|TRBJ2-2
CASSLKGTGELFF
TGTGCCAGCAGCTTAAAGGGGACCGGGGAGCTGTTTTTT
>-|TRBV2|-|TRBJ1-1
CASSELDTGSTEAFF
TGTGCCAGCAGTGAACTAGACACAGGGAGTACTGAAGCTTTCTTT
>-|TRBV30|TRBD2|TRBJ2-7
CAWSVRPLAGGYEQYF
TGTGCCTGGAGTGTGAGGCCACTAGCGGGGGGGTACGAGCAGTACTTC
>-|TRBV13|-|TRBJ2-7
CASSPLQDLVEQYF
TGTGCCAGCAGCCCCCTACAGGACCTGGTCGAGCAGTACTTC
>-|TRBV3-1/TRBV3-2|TRBD1|TRBJ1-2
CASSPTGARGYTF
TGTGCCAGCAGCCCAACAGGGGCCAGAGGCTACACCTTC
>-|TRBV11-2|-|TRBJ2-3
CASSLRGDGTDTQYF
TGTGCCAGCAGCCTAAGGGGGGACGGCACAGATACGCAGTATTTT